The present T cell receptor beta chain was sequenced within a study of blood T cell repertoires in COVID-19. Turning to the study itself: COVID-19 samples from acute and convalescent phases originated in the United States, Italy and Spain. In each case, the material was cDNA or gDNA derived from T cells, B-cell-depleted T cells, or PBMCs.

V shed 6 bases and J 5 bases; nucleotides not matched to a gene: 4. Germline-derived CDR1 and CDR2 are MNHNY and SVGAGI (reference sequence). CDR3 length equals 13 residues. Authors' methods: How many nucleated cells were present was estimated from reference gene primer amplification. Data came from immunoSEQ multiplex PCR; TCRdb stores just in-frame clones and leaves some out. The V and J calls and clone size come from that table; D and trimming were worked out from the DNA. This table holds over 130,000 clones, roughly 80% found once. Sequencing input: peripheral blood. This clonotype was obtained from a woman aged 45-65 years with active or convalescent COVID-19. The chain carries TRBV6-6 and TRBJ1-5, with TRBD1 matching over 7 bases. CDR3 region: CASRQGSYQPQHF. DNA of the CDR3: TGTGCCAGCAGACAGGGGTCGTATCAGCCCCAGCATTTT.